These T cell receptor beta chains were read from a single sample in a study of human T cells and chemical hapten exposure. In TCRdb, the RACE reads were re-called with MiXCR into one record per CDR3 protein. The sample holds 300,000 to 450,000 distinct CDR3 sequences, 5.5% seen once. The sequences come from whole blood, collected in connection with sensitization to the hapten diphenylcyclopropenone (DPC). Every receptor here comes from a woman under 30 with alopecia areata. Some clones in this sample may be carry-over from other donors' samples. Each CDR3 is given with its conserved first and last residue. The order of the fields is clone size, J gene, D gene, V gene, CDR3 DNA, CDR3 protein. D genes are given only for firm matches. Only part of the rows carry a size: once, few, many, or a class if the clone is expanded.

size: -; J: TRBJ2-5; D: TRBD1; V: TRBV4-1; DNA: TGCGCCAGCAGCCATGAAGAGGAGCGGACAGGGGGAGAGACCCAGTACTTC; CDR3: CASSHEEERTGGETQYF
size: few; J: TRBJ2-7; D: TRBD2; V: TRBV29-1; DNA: TGCAGCGTTGAAGTTGGCGGGGGGGCCTACGAGCAGTACTTC; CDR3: CSVEVGGGAYEQYF
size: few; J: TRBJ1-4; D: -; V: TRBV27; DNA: TGTGCCAGCAGTTCTCCGGGACATCTTAATGAAAAACTGTTTTTT; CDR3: CASSSPGHLNEKLFF
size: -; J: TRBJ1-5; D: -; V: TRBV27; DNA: TGTGCCAGCAGTTTAGGGGGACGGATAAATCAGCCCCAGCATTTT; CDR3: CASSLGGRINQPQHF
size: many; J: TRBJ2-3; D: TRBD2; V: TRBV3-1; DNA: TGTGCCAGCAGCCAGTACCAGGGAGGGGATACGCAGTATTTT; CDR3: CASSQYQGGDTQYF
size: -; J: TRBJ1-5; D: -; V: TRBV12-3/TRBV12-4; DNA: TGTGCCAGCAGCAGACAGGACGGCAATCAGCCCCAGCATTTT; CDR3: CASSRQDGNQPQHF
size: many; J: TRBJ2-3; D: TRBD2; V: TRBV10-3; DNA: TGTGCCATCAGTCAAGGGACTAGCGGGGGGGATATCACAGATACGCAGTATTTT; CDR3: CAISQGTSGGDITDTQYF
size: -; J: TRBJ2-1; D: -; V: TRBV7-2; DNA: TGTGCCAACAGCTTAATGTCGCGGGTCACAGACAATGAGCAGTTCTTC; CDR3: CANSLMSRVTDNEQFF
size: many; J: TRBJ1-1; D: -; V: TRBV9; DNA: TGTGCCAGCAGCGTAGGTCCAGGGAACACTGAAGCTTTCTTT; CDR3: CASSVGPGNTEAFF
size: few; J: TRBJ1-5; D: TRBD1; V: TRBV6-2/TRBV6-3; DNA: TGTGCCAGCAGTTCCGGACAGGGGGAAAAACAGCCCCAGCATTTT; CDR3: CASSSGQGEKQPQHF
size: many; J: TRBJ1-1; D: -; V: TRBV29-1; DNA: TGCAGCGCTGAGAAGCTGGGGGCGCCGGGCACTGAAGCTTTCTTT; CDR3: CSAEKLGAPGTEAFF
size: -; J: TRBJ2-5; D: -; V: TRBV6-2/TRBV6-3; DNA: TGTGCCAGCAGTTCGAACGGGGGCCATTCTCTCGAGACCCAGTACTTC; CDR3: CASSSNGGHSLETQYF
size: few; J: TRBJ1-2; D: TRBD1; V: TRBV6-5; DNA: TGTGCCAGCAGTTACCTGGACAGGGAAGGTTCTAACTATGGCTACACCTTC; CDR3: CASSYLDREGSNYGYTF
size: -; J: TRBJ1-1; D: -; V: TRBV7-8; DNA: TGTGCCAGCACCCGTGGGGTCGGCAGATCGAACACTGAAGCTTTCTTT; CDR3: CASTRGVGRSNTEAFF
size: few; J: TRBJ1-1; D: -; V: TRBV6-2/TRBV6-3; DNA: TGTGCCAGCAGTTACGACCCAGGGCGGCGGACTGAAGCTTTCTTT; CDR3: CASSYDPGRRTEAFF
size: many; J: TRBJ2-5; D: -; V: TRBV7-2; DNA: TGTGCCAGCAGCCGAGAGATCCAAGAGACCCAGTACTTC; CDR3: CASSREIQETQYF
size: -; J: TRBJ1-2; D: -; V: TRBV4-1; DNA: TGCGCCAGCAGCCAAGCCGACAGTTATGGCTACACCTTC; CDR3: CASSQADSYGYTF
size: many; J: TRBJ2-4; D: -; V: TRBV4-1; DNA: TGCGCCAGCAGCCCCGGACGGGGGCAGGAAGAAAACATTCAGTACTTC; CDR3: CASSPGRGQEENIQYF
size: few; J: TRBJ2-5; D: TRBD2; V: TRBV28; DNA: TGTGCCAGCAGTCCAAGTGGCAGCGGGAAGACCCAGTACTTC; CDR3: CASSPSGSGKTQYF
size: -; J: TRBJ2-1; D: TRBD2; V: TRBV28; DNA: TGTGCCAGCAGTTCCCCCTTAGCGGGGAATGAGCAGTTCTTC; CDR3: CASSSPLAGNEQFF
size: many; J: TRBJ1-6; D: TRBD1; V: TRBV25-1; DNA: TGTGCCAGCGGTGACAGGGGTGATAATTCACCCCTCCACTTT; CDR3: CASGDRGDNSPLHF
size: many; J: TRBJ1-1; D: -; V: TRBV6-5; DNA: TGTGCCAGCACTAACGGGGATACGAACACTGAAGCTTTCTTT; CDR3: CASTNGDTNTEAFF
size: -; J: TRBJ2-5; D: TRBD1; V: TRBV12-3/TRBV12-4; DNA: TGTGCCAGCCTCGACAGGGTAAAAGAGACCCAGTACTTC; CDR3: CASLDRVKETQYF
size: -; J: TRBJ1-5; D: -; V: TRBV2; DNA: TGTGCCAGCAGCTGGGACCAGATTATTAATAGCAATCAGCCCCAGCATTTT; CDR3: CASSWDQIINSNQPQHF